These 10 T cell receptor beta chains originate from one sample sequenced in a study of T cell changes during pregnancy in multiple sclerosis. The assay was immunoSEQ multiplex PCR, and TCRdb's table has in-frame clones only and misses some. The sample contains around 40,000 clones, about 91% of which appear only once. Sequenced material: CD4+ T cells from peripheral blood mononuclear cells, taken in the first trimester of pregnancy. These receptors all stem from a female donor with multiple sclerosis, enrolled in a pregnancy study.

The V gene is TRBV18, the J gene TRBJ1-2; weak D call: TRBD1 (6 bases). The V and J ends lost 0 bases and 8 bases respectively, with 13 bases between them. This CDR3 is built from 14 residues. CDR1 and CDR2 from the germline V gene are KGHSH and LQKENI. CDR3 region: CASSPPGGPLGYTF. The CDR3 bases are TGTGCCAGCTCACCACCGGGGGGGCCGTTAGGCTACACCTTC.

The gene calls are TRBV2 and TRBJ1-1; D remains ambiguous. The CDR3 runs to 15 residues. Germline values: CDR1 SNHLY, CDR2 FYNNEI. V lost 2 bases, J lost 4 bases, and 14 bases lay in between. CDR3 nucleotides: TGTGCCAGCAGTGAACGAGGCTGGTCGAGCACTGAAGCTTTCTTT. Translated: CASSERGWSSTEAFF.

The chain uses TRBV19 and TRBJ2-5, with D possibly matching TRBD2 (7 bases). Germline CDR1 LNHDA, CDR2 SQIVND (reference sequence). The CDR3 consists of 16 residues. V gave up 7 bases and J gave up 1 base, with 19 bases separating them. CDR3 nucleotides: TGTGCCAGTACCTCCAATCGGGGGGCTAGCCAAGAGACCCAGTACTTC. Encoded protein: CASTSNRGASQETQYF.

The CDR3 here is CASSLDSTGDNSPLHF. The DNA of the CDR3 is TGTGCCAGCAGTTTAGATTCGACAGGGGATAATTCACCCCTCCACTTT. This chain links TRBV6-5 with TRBJ1-6; the match to TRBD1 covers 8 bases. V trimming: 4 bases; J trimming: 5 bases; junction bases outside the gene matches: 7. Germline V CDR1 and CDR2: MNHEY, SVGAGI. The CDR3 consists of 16 residues.

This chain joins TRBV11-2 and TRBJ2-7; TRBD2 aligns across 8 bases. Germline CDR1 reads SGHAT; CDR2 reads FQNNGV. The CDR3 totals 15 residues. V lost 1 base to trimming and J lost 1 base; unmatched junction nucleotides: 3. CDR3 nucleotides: TGTGCCAGCAGCTTAGGGCTAGCGGGTTCCTACGAGCAGTACTTC. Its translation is CASSLGLAGSYEQYF.

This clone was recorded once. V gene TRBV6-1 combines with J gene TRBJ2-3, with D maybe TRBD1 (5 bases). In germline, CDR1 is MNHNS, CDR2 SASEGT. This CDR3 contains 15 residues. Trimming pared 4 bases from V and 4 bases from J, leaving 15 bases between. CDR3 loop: CASSVEQGLADTQYF. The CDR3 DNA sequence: TGTGCCAGCAGTGTGGAGCAGGGTTTAGCAGATACGCAGTATTTT.

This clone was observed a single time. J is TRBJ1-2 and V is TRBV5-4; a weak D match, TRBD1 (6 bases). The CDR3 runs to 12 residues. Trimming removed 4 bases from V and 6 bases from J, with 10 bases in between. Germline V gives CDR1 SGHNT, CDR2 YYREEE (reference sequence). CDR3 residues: CASSQNRDGYTF. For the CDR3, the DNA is TGTGCCAGCAGCCAAAACAGGGATGGCTACACCTTC.

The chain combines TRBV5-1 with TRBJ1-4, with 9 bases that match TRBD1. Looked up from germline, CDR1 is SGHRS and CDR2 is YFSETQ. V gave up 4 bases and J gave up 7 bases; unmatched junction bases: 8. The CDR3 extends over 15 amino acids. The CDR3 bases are TGCGCCAGCAGCCCCCCCGGGACAGGGTCTGAAAAACTGTTTTTT. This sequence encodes CASSPPGTGSEKLFF.

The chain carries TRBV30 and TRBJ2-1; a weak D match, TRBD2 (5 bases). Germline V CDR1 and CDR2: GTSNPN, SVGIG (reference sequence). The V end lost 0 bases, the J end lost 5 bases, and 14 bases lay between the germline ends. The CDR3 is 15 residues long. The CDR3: CAWSVRGSIHNEQFF. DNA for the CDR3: TGTGCCTGGAGTGTACGAGGGAGTATCCACAATGAGCAGTTCTTC.

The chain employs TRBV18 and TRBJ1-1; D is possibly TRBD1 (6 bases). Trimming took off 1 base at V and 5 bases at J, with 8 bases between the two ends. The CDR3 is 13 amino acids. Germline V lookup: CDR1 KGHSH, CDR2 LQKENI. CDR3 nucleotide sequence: TGTGCCAGCTCACCACAGGGGGGGACTGAAGCTTTCTTT. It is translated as CASSPQGGTEAFF.